The 20 T cell receptor beta chains reported below all come from one sample, sequenced in a study of T cell repertoires in cytomegalovirus infection. TCRdb reprocessed the reads with MiXCR, giving one entry per CDR3 protein. The repertoire holds about 310,000 distinct CDR3 sequences, with around 9.6% as singletons. What was sequenced was PBMCs. The receptor set was obtained from a human donor in good health (CMV status not recorded). Some clones in this sample may be carry-over from other donors' samples.

The chain combines TRBV5-1 with TRBJ1-1; 7 positions match TRBD1. CDR3 length equals 18 residues. Germline V gene data show CDR1 as SGHRS and CDR2 as YFSETQ. Trimming took 0 bases from V and 5 from J; bases not matched to a gene: 16. The DNA of the CDR3 is TGCGCCAGCAGCTTGGAGGGGGCCGAACAGTTAAGGTGGACTGAAGCTTTCTTT. Amino acids: CASSLEGAEQLRWTEAFF.

This clonotype was counted only a few times. The chain employs TRBV18 and TRBJ2-3, with D perhaps being TRBD1 or TRBD2 (5 bases each). Germline V gives CDR1 KGHSH, CDR2 LQKENI. This CDR3 is 15 amino acids long. V lost 8 bases and J 2 bases, leaving 17 bases between the germline ends. The CDR3 DNA sequence: TGTGCCAGCCGGCCGGGACGGAGTCACACAGATACGCAGTATTTT. This encodes CASRPGRSHTDTQYF.

This clonotype appeared once. A much bigger clone sits one base away, suggesting this may be a read error. The chain is built from TRBV14 and TRBJ2-2, with 7 bases fitting TRBD1. The CDR3 spans 16 residues. In germline, CDR1 is SGHDN, CDR2 FVKESK. The V and J ends lost 4 bases and 7 bases, in that order; junction bases with no gene match: 12. CDR3 sequence reads: CASSLRRGRLVGELFF. The CDR3 region has the DNA TGTGCCAGCAGCCTGAGAAGGGGGCGCTTGGTCGGGGAGCTGTTTTTT.

This chain uses TRBV20-1 with TRBJ2-1; TRBD1 aligns across 7 bases. The CDR3 runs to 14 residues. CDR1 and CDR2 from the germline V gene are DFQATT and SNEGSKA (reference sequence). Losses at the gene ends were 3 bases for V and 7 bases for J; bases not matched to a gene: 9. The CDR3: CSASRETGNNEQFF. The CDR3 DNA is TGCAGTGCTAGCAGGGAGACAGGGAATAATGAGCAGTTCTTC.

This clonotype was recorded once. CDR3: CSAREKESYGYTF. CDR3 coding DNA: TGCAGTGCTAGGGAAAAAGAGAGCTATGGCTACACCTTC. The rearrangement uses TRBV20-1 and TRBJ1-2; D unresolved. V was clipped by 3 bases and J by 4 bases, with 12 bases between them. Germline loops: CDR1 DFQATT, CDR2 SNEGSKA (reference sequence). This CDR3 is built from 13 residues.

This clonotype turned up a few times. The chain uses TRBV6-6 and TRBJ2-6; TRBD1 matches 10 bases. Germline assignment: CDR1 MNHNY and CDR2 SVGAGI (reference sequence). CDR3 length: 19 residues. Germline trimming cut 2 bases from V and 0 bases from J; bases unmatched to any gene: 7. In DNA, the CDR3 is TGTGCCAGCAGTTACGGTTCCGGGACAGGGGTCTCTGGGGCCAACGTCCTGACTTTC. Its protein is CASSYGSGTGVSGANVLTF.

Here the CDR3 reads CSARGLAGSYEQYV. CDR3 nucleotides: TGCAGTGCTAGAGGACTAGCGGGATCCTACGAGCAGTACGTC. The rearrangement links TRBV20-1 to TRBJ2-7; the match to TRBD2 covers 11 bases. Germline trimming cut 1 base from V and 1 base from J; bases unmatched to any gene: 0. The CDR3 spans 14 residues. Germline assignment: CDR1 DFQATT and CDR2 SNEGSKA (reference sequence).

This clonotype showed up many times. This chain links TRBV7-2 with TRBJ2-1; 7 bases are shared with TRBD1. Germline-derived CDR1 and CDR2 are SGHTA and FQGNSA. Trimming cost V 1 base and J 0 bases; bases outside gene matches: 0. CDR3 length: 15 amino acids. The CDR3 loop reads CASSLGTGSYNEQFF. The CDR3 DNA sequence: TGTGCCAGCAGCTTAGGGACAGGCTCCTACAATGAGCAGTTCTTC.

This clonotype was counted ten times or more. The genes are TRBV28 and TRBJ1-1; the D gene is possibly TRBD1 (5 bases). Germline CDR1 reads MDHEN; CDR2 reads SYDVKM. Trimming took off 8 bases at V and 4 bases at J, with 17 bases between the two ends. This CDR3 region has 14 residues. Here the CDR3 DNA reads TGTGCCAGCGGCAGGGACCCAGCAAGCACTGAAGCTTTCTTT. Its translation: CASGRDPASTEAFF.

This clonotype was counted at least ten times. The rearrangement joins TRBV9 to TRBJ1-3; D ambiguous. From germline, CDR1 is SGDLS and CDR2 YYNGEE. The V end was cut by 0 bases, the J end by 4 bases, with 11 bases between. The CDR3 contains 15 residues. In DNA form, the CDR3 reads TGTGCCAGCAGCGTAGAAGGAGGTGCGGGAAACACCATATATTTT. This codes for CASSVEGGAGNTIYF. The full variable domain, its missing parts supplied by reference TRBV9 and TRBJ1-3, is DSGVTQTPKHLITATGQRVTLRCSPRSGDLSVYWYQQSLDQGLQFLIQYYNGEERAKGNILERFSAQQFPDLHSELNLSSLELGDSALYFCASSVEGGAGNTIYFGEGSWLTVV.

This clonotype has a handful of counts. The V call is TRBV2, the J call TRBJ2-3; D is perhaps TRBD1 or TRBD2 (5 bases each). Deletions cut 4 bases from V and 4 bases from J, with 15 bases between. The CDR3 runs 15 residues. CDR1 and CDR2 from the germline V gene are SNHLY and FYNNEI. Written as DNA, the CDR3 is TGTGCCAGCAGTGTACGGGGCTTCGGGGCAGATACGCAGTATTTT. This translates into CASSVRGFGADTQYF.

The chain carries TRBV3-1 and TRBJ2-4; tentatively, D is TRBD1 (6 bases). Germline assignment: CDR1 LGHDT and CDR2 YNNKEL (reference sequence). Trimming pared 1 base from V and 0 bases from J, leaving 16 bases between. The CDR3 covers 18 residues. The CDR3 bases are TGTGCCAGCAGCCAAGGGGACATAGGGGTCGGAGCCAAAAACATTCAGTACTTC. It yields the protein CASSQGDIGVGAKNIQYF.

The table lists this clonotype with many counts. A junction end diverges from the germline sequence, so it may reflect a read error. This rearrangement joins TRBV7-2 to TRBJ1-1; the match to TRBD1 covers 7 bases. The CDR3 consists of 15 residues. CDR1 and CDR2 (germline): SGHTA, FQGNSA. CDR3 nucleotide sequence: TGTGCCAGCAGCGTAGCACAGGGGTGGGGGACTGAAGCTTTCTTT. Protein product: CASSVAQGWGTEAFF.

This clonotype has at least ten counts. The rearrangement uses TRBV7-2 and TRBJ2-1; 8 bases are shared with TRBD2. The CDR3 loop spans 13 amino acids. The germline gives CDR1 SGHTA, CDR2 FQGNSA. The V and J ends lost 10 bases and 4 bases, in that order; junction bases with no gene match: 6. The CDR3 reads CATQAGGYNEQFF. For the CDR3, the DNA is TGTGCCACTCAGGCGGGGGGATACAATGAGCAGTTCTTC.

The sample holds many counts of this clonotype. This chain joins TRBV7-2 and TRBJ2-7; no firm D call. CDR1 SGHTA and CDR2 FQGNSA come from the germline V gene. V was trimmed by 5 bases and J by 0 bases, leaving 14 bases between them. The CDR3 runs 15 residues. CDR3: CASSAGQLSSYEQYV. As DNA, the CDR3 is TGTGCCAGCAGCGCTGGCCAGCTAAGCTCCTACGAGCAGTACGTC.

This clonotype has ten or more counts. The V gene is TRBV6-5, the J gene TRBJ1-5; no clear D. V dropped 6 bases and J dropped 5 bases, with 17 bases sitting between them. Per germline, CDR1 MNHEY and CDR2 SVGAGI. The CDR3 is 15 amino acids. Here the CDR3 DNA reads TGTGCCAGCAGCCGGTGGGCTTTTGCAGATCAGCCCCAGCATTTT. Amino acid sequence: CASSRWAFADQPQHF.

This clonotype was seen many times. The chain couples TRBV28 to TRBJ2-7, with a tentative D call TRBD1 (6 bases). This CDR3 is built from 15 residues. V shed 4 bases and J shed 2 bases, with 15 bases lying between them. The germline gives CDR1 MDHEN, CDR2 SYDVKM. Here the CDR3 DNA reads TGTGCCAGCAGTTCCTCAGGGGAATTGACCTACGAGCAGTACGTC. Amino acid sequence: CASSSSGELTYEQYV.

This clonotype was observed many times. The CDR3 DNA reads TGTGCCAGCTCAAGGGGGGCGGCCACCGGGGAGCTGTTTTTT. As protein: CASSRGAATGELFF. The genes are TRBV6-1 and TRBJ2-2; D might be TRBD1 or TRBD2, each matching 6 bases. This CDR3 region has 14 residues. Germline CDR1 MNHNS, CDR2 SASEGT. The V end lost 8 bases, the J end lost 4 bases, and 14 bases lay between the germline ends.

With regard to this clonotype: This may stem from a read error, because a much larger clone lies one nucleotide away. V gene TRBV6-6 combines with J gene TRBJ2-3; D call uncertain. Germline lookup yields CDR1 MNHNY and CDR2 SVGAGI (reference sequence). The CDR3 totals 13 residues. The V and J ends lost 6 bases and 2 bases respectively, with 9 bases between them. The CDR3 DNA reads TGTGCCAGCAGAGCCCTGACCACAGATACGCAGTATTTT. Protein: CASRALTTDTQYF.

In this sample, this clonotype turned up many times. The genes are TRBV6-5 and TRBJ2-3, with a weak D call TRBD1 (7 bases). CDR1 and CDR2 (germline): MNHEY, SVGAGI. Trimming stripped 5 bases from V and 0 bases from J, with 15 bases between. The CDR3 runs 16 residues. As DNA, the CDR3 is TGTGCCAGCAGTCGACCGACAGGGACTAGCACAGATACGCAGTATTTT. Its protein is CASSRPTGTSTDTQYF.